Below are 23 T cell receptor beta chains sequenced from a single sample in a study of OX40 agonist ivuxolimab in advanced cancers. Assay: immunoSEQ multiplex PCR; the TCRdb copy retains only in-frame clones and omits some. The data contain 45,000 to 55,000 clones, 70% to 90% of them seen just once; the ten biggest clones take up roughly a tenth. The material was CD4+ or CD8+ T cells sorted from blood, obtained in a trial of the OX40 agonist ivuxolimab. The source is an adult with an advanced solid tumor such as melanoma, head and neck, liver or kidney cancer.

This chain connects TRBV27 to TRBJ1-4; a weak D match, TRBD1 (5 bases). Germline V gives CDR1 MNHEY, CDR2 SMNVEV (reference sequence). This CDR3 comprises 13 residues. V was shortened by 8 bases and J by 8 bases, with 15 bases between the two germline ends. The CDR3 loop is CASAGHLEEKLFF. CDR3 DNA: TGTGCCAGCGCCGGACATTTGGAGGAAAAACTGTTTTTT.

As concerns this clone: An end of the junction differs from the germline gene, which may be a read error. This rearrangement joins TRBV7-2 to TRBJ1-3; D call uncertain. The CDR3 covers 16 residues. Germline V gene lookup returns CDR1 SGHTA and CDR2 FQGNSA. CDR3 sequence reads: CASSLGPTGSGNAIYF. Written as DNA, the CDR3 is TGTGCCAGCAGCTTAGGACCTACCGGCTCTGGAAACGCCATATATTTT.

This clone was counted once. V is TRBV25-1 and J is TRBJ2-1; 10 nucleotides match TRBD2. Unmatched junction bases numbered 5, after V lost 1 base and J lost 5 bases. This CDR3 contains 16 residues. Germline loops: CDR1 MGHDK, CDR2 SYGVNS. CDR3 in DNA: TGTGCCAGCAGTGAATGGGGGACTAGCGTCAACAATGAGCAGTTCTTC. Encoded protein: CASSEWGTSVNNEQFF.

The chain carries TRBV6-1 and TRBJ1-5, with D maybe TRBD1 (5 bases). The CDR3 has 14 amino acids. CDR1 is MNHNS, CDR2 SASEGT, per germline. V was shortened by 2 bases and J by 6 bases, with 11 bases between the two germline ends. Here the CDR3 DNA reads TGTGCCAGCAGTGAATTGGAGGGGCGTCAGCCCCAGCATTTT. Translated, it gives CASSELEGRQPQHF.

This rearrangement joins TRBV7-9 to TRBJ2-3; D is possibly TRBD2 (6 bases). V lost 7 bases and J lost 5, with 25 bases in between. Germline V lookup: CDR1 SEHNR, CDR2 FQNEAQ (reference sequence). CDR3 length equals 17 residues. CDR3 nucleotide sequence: TGTGCCAGCACCCCGGGGGAGCGGGTGGGGCTAGGAGATACGCAGTATTTT. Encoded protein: CASTPGERVGLGDTQYF.

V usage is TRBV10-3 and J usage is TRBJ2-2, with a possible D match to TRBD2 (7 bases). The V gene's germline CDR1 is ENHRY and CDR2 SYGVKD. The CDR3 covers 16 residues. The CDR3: CAGGASASSDTGELFF. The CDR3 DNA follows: TGTGCTGGGGGGGCTAGCGCGTCTTCGGACACCGGGGAGCTGTTTTTT.

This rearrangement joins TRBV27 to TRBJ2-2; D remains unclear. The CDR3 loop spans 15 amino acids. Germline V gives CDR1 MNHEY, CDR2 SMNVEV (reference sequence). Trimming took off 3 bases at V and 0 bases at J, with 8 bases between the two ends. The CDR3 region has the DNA TGTGCCAGCAGTTTTCGCCGGTCGAACACCGGGGAGCTGTTTTTT. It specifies CASSFRRSNTGELFF.

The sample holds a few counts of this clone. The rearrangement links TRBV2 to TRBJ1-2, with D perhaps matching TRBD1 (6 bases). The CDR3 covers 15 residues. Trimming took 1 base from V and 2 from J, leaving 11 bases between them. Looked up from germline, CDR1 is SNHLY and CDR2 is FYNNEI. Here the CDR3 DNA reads TGTGCCAGCAGTGAAGAGCAGGGGATAAACTATGGCTACACCTTC. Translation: CASSEEQGINYGYTF.

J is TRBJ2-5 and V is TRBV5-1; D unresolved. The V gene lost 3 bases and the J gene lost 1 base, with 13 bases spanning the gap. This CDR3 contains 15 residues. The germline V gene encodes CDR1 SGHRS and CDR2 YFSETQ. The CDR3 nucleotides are TGCGCCAGCAGCTGGGTTGATCAGAGCCAAGAGACCCAGTACTTC. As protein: CASSWVDQSQETQYF. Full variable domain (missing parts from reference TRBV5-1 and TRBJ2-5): KAGVTQTPRYLIKTRGQQVTLSCSPISGHRSVSWYQQTPGQGLQFLFEYFSETQRNKGNFPGRFSGRQFSNSRSEMNVSTLELGDSALYLCASSWVDQSQETQYFGPGTRLLVL.

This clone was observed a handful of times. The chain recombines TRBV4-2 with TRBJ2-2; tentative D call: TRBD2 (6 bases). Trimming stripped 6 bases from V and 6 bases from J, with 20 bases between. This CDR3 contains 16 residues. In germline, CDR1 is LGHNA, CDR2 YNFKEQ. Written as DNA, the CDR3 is TGTGCCAGCAGTCACAAGGGCGGGGATGGGGCCGGGGAGCTGTTTTTT. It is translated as CASSHKGGDGAGELFF.

The CDR3 DNA is TGTGCCACCCTATCTAACTATGGCTACACCTTC. Translating gives CATLSNYGYTF. The chain carries TRBV6-5 and TRBJ1-2; D unclear. Germline CDR1 and CDR2: MNHEY and SVGAGI. V gave up 10 bases and J gave up 0 bases, with 6 bases separating them. CDR3 length equals 11 residues.

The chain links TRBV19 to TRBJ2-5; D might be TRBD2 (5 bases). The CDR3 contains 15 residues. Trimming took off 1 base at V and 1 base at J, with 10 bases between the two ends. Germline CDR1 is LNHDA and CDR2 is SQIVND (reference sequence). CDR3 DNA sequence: TGTGCCAGTAGTATAGGAGCGGTGAGCCAAGAGACCCAGTACTTC. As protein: CASSIGAVSQETQYF.

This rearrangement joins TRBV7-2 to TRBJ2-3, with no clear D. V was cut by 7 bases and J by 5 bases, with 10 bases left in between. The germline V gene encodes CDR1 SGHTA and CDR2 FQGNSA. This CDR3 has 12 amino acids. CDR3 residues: CASTPLGDTQYF. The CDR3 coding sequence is TGTGCCAGCACCCCCCTCGGAGATACGCAGTATTTT.

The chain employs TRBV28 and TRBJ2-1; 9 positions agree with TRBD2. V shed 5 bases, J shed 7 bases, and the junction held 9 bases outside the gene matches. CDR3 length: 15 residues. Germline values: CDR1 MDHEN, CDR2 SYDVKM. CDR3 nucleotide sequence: TGTGCCAGCAGTCCTCCTAGCGGGATAGAAAATGAGCAGTTCTTC. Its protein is CASSPPSGIENEQFF. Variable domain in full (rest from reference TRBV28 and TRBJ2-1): DVKVTQSSRYLVKRTGEKVFLECVQDMDHENMFWYRQDPGLGLRLIYFSYDVKMKEKGDIPEGYSVSREKKERFSLILESASTNQTSMYLCASSPPSGIENEQFFGPGTRLTVL.

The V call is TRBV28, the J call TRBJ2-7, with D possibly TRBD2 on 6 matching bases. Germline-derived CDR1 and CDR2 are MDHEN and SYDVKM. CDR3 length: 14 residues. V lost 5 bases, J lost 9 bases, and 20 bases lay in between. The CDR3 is CASSPGGAVSAQYF. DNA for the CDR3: TGTGCCAGCAGTCCCGGAGGGGCAGTGAGCGCGCAGTACTTC.

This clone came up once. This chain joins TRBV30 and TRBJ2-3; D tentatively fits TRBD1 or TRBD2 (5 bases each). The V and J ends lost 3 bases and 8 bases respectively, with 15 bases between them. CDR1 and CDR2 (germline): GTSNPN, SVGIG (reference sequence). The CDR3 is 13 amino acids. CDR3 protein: CAWRGYVGGTQYF. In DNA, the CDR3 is TGTGCCTGGAGAGGATACGTTGGGGGTACGCAGTATTTT. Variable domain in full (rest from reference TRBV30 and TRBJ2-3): SQTIHQWPATLVQPVGSPLSLECTVEGTSNPNLYWYRQAAGRGLQLLFYSVGIGQISSEVPQNLSASRPQDRQFILSSKKLLLSDSGFYLCAWRGYVGGTQYFGPGTRLTVL.

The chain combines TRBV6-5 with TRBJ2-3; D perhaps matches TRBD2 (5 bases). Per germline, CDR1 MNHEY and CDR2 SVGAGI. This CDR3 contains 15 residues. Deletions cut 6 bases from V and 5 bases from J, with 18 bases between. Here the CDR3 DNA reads TGTGCCAGCAGCCCTAGCTCTACGGGGAGAGATACGCAGTATTTT. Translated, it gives CASSPSSTGRDTQYF.

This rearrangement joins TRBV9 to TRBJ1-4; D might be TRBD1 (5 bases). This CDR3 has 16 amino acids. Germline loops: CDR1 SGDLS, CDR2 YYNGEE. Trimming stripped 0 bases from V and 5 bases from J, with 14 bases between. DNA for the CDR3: TGTGCCAGCAGCGTAGATGCCAGGGCCTACAATGAAAAACTGTTTTTT. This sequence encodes CASSVDARAYNEKLFF.

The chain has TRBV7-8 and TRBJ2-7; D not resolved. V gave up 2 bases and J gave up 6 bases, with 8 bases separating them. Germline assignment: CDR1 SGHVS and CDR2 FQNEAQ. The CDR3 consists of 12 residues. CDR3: CASSLPTFEQYF. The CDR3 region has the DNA TGTGCCAGCAGCTTACCCACTTTCGAGCAGTACTTC.

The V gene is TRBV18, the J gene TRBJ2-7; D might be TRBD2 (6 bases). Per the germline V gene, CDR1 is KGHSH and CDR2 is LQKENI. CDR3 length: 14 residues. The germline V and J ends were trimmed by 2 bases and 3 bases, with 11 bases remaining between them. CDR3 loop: CASSPMEGSYEQYF. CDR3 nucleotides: TGTGCCAGCTCACCAATGGAGGGGAGCTACGAGCAGTACTTC. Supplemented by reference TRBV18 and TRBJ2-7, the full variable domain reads NAGVMQNPRHLVRRRGQEARLRCSPMKGHSHVYWYRQLPEEGLKFMVYLQKENIIDESGMPKERFSAEFPKEGPSILRIQQVVRGDSAAYFCASSPMEGSYEQYFGPGTRLTVT.

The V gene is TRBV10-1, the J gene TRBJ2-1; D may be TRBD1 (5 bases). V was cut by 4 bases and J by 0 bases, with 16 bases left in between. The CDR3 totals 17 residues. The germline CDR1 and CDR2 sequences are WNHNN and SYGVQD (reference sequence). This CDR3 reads CASSGQTRINSYNEQFF. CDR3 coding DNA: TGCGCCAGCAGTGGACAGACCCGGATCAACTCCTACAATGAGCAGTTCTTC.

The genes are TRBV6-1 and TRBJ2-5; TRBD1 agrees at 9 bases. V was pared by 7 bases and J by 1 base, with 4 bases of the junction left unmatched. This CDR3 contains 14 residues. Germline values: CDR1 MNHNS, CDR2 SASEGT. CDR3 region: CASNRDRVQETQYF. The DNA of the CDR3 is TGTGCCAGCAACCGGGACAGGGTCCAAGAGACCCAGTACTTC.

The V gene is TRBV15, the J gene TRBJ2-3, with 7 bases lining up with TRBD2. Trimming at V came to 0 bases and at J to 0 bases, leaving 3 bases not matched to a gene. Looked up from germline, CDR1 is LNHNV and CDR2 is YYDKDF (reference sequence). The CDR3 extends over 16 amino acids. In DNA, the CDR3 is TGTGCCACCAGCAGAGACCTAGCGGAGAGCACAGATACGCAGTATTTT. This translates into CATSRDLAESTDTQYF.